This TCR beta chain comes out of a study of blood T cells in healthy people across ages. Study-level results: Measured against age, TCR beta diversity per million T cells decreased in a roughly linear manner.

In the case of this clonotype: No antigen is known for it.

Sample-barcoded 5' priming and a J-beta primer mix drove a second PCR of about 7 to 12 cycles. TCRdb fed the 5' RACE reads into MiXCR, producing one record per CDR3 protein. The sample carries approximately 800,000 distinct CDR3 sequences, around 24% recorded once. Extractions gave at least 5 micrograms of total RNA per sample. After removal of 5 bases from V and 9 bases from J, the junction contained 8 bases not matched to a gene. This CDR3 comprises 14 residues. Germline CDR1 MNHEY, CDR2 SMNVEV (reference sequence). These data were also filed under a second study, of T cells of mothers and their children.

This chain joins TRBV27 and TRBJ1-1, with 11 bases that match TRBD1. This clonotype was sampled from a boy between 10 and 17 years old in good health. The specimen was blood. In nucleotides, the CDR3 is TGTGCCAGCAGTACCAGGGACAGGGGGAACCAAGCTTTCTTT. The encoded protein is CASSTRDRGNQAFF.